The source of this T cell receptor beta chain is a study of T cell responses to AZD1222 COVID-19 vaccine. Points from the study as a whole: Spike was spanned by vaccine-associated CD4 TCRs, with dominance at 160-218 and 743-854.

Only in-frame clones appear in the TCRdb table, and some are missing; sequencing was by immunoSEQ multiplex PCR. This sample has around 200,000 clones; around 94% occur once, and the top ten carry 1.5% to 2%. As regards this clone: Its antigen remains unidentified.

The germline CDR1 and CDR2 sequences are SGHNT and YYREEE (reference sequence). The CDR3 sequence is 13 residues long. J lost 10 bases, V lost 4 bases, and 6 bases had no gene match. The TCR was taken from an adult who received the AZD1222 COVID-19 vaccine. The genes are TRBV5-4 and TRBJ2-1; 9 bases fit TRBD2. This specimen consisted of peripheral blood, obtained 28 days after the second AZD1222 dose. CDR3 DNA: TGTGCCAGCAGCGGCGGACTAGCGCCCGAGCAGTTCTTC. Translation gives CASSGGLAPEQFF.